Detailed here is one T cell receptor (beta chain). As yet, its antigen is unknown. These data come from a study of T cell clones after liver transplantation. Looking at the study overall: Post-transplant blood was tracked for graft-donor-reactive T cell clones identified in a pre-transplant mixed lymphocyte reaction. Three of the eight recipients were HCV-positive; the rest had non-autoimmune, non-viral transplant indications.

Regarding the study as a whole: A larger donor-reactive than third-party decline suggested partial antigen-specific deletion.

Per the germline V gene, CDR1 is SGHRS and CDR2 is YFSETQ. V lost 0 bases and J lost 4, with 12 bases in between. The length of the CDR3 is 15 residues. Sequenced by immunoSEQ multiplex PCR; TCRdb stores in-frame clones only, minus some. The data hold approximately 72,000 clones, with under 95% observed a single time. This sample comprised CD4+ T cells from blood, obtained before liver transplant. This receptor was taken from a human donor who received a liver transplant. V usage is TRBV5-1 and J usage is TRBJ2-3; unclear D gene. CDR3 residues: CASSLAAGLPDTQYF. CDR3 DNA: TGCGCCAGCAGCTTGGCAGCAGGTCTCCCAGATACGCAGTATTTT.